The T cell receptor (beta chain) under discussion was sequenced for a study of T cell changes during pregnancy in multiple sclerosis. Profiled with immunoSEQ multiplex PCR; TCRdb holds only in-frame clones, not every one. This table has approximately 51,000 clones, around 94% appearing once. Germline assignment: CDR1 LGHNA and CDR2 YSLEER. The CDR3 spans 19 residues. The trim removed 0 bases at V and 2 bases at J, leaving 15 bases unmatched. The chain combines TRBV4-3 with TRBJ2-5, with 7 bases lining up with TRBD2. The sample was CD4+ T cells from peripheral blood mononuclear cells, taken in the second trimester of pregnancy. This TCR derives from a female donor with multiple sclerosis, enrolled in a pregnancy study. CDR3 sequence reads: CASSQDIGGSGHPQETQYF. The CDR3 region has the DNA TGCGCCAGCAGCCAAGATATCGGCGGTAGCGGGCATCCTCAAGAGACCCAGTACTTC.